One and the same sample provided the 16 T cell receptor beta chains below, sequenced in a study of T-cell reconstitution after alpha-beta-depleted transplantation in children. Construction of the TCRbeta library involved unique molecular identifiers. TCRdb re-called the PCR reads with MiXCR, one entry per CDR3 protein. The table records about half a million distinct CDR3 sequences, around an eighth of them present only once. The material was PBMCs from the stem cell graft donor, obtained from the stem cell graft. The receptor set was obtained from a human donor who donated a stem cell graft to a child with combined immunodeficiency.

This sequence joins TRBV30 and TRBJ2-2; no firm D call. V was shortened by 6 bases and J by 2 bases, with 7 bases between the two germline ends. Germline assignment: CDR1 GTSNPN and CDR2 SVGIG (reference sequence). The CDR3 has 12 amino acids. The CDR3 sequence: CACMPNTGELFF. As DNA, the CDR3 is TGTGCCTGTATGCCAAACACCGGGGAGCTGTTTTTT.

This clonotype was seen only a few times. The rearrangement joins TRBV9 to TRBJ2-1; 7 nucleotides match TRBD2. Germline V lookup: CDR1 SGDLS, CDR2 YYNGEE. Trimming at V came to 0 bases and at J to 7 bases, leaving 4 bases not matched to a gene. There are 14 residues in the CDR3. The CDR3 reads CASSVVSSGNEQFF. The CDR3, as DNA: TGTGCCAGCAGCGTAGTTAGTAGCGGGAATGAGCAGTTCTTC.

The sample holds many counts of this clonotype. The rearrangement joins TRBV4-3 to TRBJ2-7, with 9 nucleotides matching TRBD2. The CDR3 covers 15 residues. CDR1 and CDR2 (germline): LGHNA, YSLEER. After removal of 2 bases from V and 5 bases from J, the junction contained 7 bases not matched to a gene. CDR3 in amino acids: CASSQRASGENEQYF. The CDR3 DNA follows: TGCGCCAGCAGCCAACGCGCTAGCGGGGAAAACGAGCAGTACTTC.

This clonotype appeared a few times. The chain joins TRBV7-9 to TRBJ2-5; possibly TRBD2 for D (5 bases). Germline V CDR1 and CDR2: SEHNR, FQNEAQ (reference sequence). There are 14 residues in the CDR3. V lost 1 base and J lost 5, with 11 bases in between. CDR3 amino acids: CASSLVSGFETQYF. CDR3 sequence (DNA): TGTGCCAGCAGCTTAGTTTCGGGGTTCGAGACCCAGTACTTC.

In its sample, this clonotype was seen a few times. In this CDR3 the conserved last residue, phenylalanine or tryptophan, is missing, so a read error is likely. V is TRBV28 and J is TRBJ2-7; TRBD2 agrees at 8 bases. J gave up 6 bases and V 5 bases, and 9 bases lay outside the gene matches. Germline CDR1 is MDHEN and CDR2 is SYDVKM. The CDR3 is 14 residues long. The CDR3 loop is CASSQPGGPREQYL. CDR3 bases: TGTGCCAGCAGTCAGCCGGGGGGGCCGCGCGAGCAGTACCTC.

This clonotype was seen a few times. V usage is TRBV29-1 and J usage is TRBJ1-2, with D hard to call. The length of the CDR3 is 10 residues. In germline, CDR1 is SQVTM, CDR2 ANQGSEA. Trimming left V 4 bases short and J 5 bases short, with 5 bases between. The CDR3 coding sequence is TGCAGCGTTGCTGATTATGGCTACACCTTC. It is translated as CSVADYGYTF. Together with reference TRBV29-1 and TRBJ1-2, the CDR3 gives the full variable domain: SAVISQKPSRDICQRGTSLTIQCQVDSQVTMMFWYRQQPGQSLTLIATANQGSEATYESGFVIDKFPISRPNLTFSTLTVSNMSPEDSSIYLCSVADYGYTFGSGTRLTVV.

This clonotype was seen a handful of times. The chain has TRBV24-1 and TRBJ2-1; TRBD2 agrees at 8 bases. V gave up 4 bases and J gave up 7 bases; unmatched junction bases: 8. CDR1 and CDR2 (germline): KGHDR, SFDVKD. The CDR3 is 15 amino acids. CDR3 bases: TGTGCCACCAGTGACCCTCGGACTAGCCGAAATGAGCAGTTCTTC. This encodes CATSDPRTSRNEQFF.

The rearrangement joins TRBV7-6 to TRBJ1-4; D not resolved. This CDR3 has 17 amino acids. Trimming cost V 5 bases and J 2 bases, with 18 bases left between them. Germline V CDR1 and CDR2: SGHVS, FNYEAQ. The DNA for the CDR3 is TGTGCCAGCAGCGCCGATTTGTCGGGAGCTACTAATGAAAAACTGTTTTTT. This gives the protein CASSADLSGATNEKLFF.

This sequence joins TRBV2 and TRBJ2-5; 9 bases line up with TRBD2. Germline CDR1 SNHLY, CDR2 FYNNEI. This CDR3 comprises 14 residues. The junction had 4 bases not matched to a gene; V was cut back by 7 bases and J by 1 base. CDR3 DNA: TGTGCCAGCAAGCTAGCGGGAAGCCAAGAGACCCAGTACTTC. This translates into CASKLAGSQETQYF. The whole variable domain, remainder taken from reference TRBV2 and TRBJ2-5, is EPEVTQTPSHQVTQMGQEVILRCVPISNHLYFYWYRQILGQKVEFLVSFYNNEISEKSEIFDDQFSVERPDGSNFTLKIRSTKLEDSAMYFCASKLAGSQETQYFGPGTRLLVL.

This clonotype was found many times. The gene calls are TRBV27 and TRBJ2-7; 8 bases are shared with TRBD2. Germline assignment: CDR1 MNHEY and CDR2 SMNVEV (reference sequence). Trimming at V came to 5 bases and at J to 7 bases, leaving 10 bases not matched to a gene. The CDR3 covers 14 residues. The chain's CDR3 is CASSPRGALLEQYF. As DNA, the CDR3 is TGTGCCAGCAGTCCGCGGGGGGCCCTCTTAGAGCAGTACTTC.

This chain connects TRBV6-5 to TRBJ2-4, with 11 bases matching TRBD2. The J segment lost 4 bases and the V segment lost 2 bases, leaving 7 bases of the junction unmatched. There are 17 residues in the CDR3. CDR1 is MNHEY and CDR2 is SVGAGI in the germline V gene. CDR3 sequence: CASSYTPWTSGKNIQYF. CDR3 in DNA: TGTGCCAGCAGTTACACGCCCTGGACTAGCGGGAAAAACATTCAGTACTTC.

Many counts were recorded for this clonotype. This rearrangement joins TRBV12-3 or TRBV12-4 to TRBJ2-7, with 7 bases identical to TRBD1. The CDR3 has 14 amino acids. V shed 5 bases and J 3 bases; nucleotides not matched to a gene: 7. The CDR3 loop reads CASSPKGASYEQYF. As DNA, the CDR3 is TGTGCCAGCAGTCCCAAGGGGGCTAGCTACGAGCAGTACTTC.

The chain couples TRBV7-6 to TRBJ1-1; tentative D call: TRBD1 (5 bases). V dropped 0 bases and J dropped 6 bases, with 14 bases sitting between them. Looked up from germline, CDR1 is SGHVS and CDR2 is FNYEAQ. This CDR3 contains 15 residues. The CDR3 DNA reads TGTGCCAGCAGCTTAGCCATTGGGGGAACACCTGAAGCTTTCTTT. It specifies CASSLAIGGTPEAFF.

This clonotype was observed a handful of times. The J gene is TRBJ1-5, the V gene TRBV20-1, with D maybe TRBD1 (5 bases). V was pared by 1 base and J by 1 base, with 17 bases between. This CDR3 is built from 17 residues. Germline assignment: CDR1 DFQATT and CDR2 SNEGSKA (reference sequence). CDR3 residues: CSARGRSSGGSNQPQHF. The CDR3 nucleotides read TGCAGTGCTAGAGGTAGATCCTCCGGGGGAAGCAATCAGCCCCAGCATTTT.

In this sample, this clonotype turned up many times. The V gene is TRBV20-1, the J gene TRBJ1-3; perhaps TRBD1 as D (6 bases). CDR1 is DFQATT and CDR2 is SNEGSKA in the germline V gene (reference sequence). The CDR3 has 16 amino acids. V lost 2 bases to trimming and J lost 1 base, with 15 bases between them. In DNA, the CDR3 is TGCAGTGCTAGACGGACAGAGTTTTGGTCTGGAAACACCATATATTTT. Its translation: CSARRTEFWSGNTIYF.

CDR3 residues: CASSLAPRDTRKTQYF. CDR3 nucleotides: TGCGCCAGCAGCTTGGCCCCCCGGGACACGAGGAAGACCCAGTACTTC. V usage is TRBV5-1 and J usage is TRBJ2-5, with a weak D call TRBD1 (6 bases). The CDR3 totals 16 residues. V was clipped by 0 bases and J by 6 bases, with 18 bases between them. Germline lookup yields CDR1 SGHRS and CDR2 YFSETQ. The entire variable domain, with the rest obtained from reference TRBV5-1 and TRBJ2-5, is as follows: KAGVTQTPRYLIKTRGQQVTLSCSPISGHRSVSWYQQTPGQGLQFLFEYFSETQRNKGNFPGRFSGRQFSNSRSEMNVSTLELGDSALYLCASSLAPRDTRKTQYFGPGTRLLVL.